What follows are 25 T cell receptor beta chains derived from one specimen sequenced in a study of OX40 agonist ivuxolimab in advanced cancers. The method was immunoSEQ multiplex PCR; TCRdb's version includes in-frame clones alone and lacks a portion of them. The sample includes 99,000 or so clones, roughly 95% seen only once; the top ten take around 0.17%. Sequenced material: CD4+ or CD8+ T cells sorted from blood, taken in a trial of the OX40 agonist ivuxolimab. Source of these receptors: an adult with an advanced solid tumor such as melanoma, head and neck, liver or kidney cancer.

The chain is built from TRBV2 and TRBJ1-4; 10 bases are shared with TRBD1. The J segment lost 5 bases and the V segment lost 5 bases, leaving 2 bases of the junction unmatched. Germline lookup yields CDR1 SNHLY and CDR2 FYNNEI. The CDR3 is 14 residues long. CDR3 coding DNA: TGTGCCAGCAGTCGACAGGGGGCAAATGAAAAACTGTTTTTT. It is translated as CASSRQGANEKLFF.

The gene calls are TRBV7-8 and TRBJ1-3; 7 bases match TRBD1. Germline CDR1 SGHVS, CDR2 FQNEAQ. This CDR3 comprises 17 residues. V lost 1 base, J lost 0 bases, and 6 bases stayed unmatched. Here the CDR3 DNA reads TGTGCCAGCAGCTTAGTGGTAGGGGGCATCTCTGGAAACACCATATATTTT. Translated, it gives CASSLVVGGISGNTIYF. The full variable domain, its missing parts supplied by reference TRBV7-8 and TRBJ1-3, is GAGVSQSPRYKVAKRGQDVALRCDPISGHVSLFWYQQALGQGPEFLTYFQNEAQLDKSGLPSDRFFAERPEGSVSTLKIQRTQQEDSAVYLCASSLVVGGISGNTIYFGEGSWLTVV.

V is TRBV4-1 and J is TRBJ2-5; 7 positions match TRBD2. V lost 3 bases to trimming and J lost 5 bases; unmatched junction nucleotides: 6. The length of the CDR3 is 14 residues. Germline CDR1 and CDR2: MGHRA and YSYEKL. The CDR3 DNA sequence: TGCGCCAGCAGCCAGACTAGCTTGGAGGAGACCCAGTACTTC. It yields the protein CASSQTSLEETQYF.

The V call is TRBV6-5, the J call TRBJ2-7, with D possibly TRBD2 on 5 matching bases. This CDR3 comprises 14 residues. Trimming removed 2 bases at V and 1 base at J, with 9 bases between. Germline lookup yields CDR1 MNHEY and CDR2 SVGAGI. The CDR3 loop reads CASSYRGPSYEQYF. The CDR3 DNA reads TGTGCCAGCAGTTACCGAGGGCCATCCTACGAGCAGTACTTC.

The chain carries TRBV23-1 and TRBJ2-5; unclear D gene. TRBV23-1 is recorded as an ORF, its role being uncertain. Trimming took off 2 bases at V and 4 bases at J, with 8 bases between the two ends. The CDR3 runs to 13 residues. The CDR3 is CASSQLVGETQYF. In nucleotides, the CDR3 is TGCGCCAGCAGTCAACTAGTCGGAGAGACCCAGTACTTC.

V and J are TRBV28 and TRBJ1-1; D is possibly TRBD1 (5 bases). The CDR3 spans 12 residues. CDR1 and CDR2 from the germline V gene are MDHEN and SYDVKM. The V and J ends lost 6 bases and 10 bases respectively, with 15 bases between them. The CDR3 DNA reads as TGTGCCAGCAGGAAAGACAGCCTGACAGCTTTCTTT. Residues: CASRKDSLTAFF.

The chain joins TRBV19 to TRBJ2-3; 8 bases are shared with TRBD2. V dropped 5 bases and J dropped 4; count of bases not matched to a gene: 8. Looked up from germline, CDR1 is LNHDA and CDR2 is SQIVND (reference sequence). This CDR3 region has 15 residues. Here the CDR3 reads CASSLREGGSDTQYF. CDR3 bases: TGTGCCAGTAGTCTCCGGGAGGGGGGCTCAGATACGCAGTATTTT.

The chain joins TRBV7-6 to TRBJ2-1; unclear D gene. Looked up from germline, CDR1 is SGHVS and CDR2 is FNYEAQ. This CDR3 region has 11 residues. Between the trimmed V and J ends, which lost 4 bases and 12 bases, there was a span of 10 bases. This CDR3 reads CASSSPHLQFF. The CDR3 region has the DNA TGTGCCAGCAGCTCCCCGCATTTGCAGTTCTTC.

As DNA, the CDR3 is TGTGCCAGCAGCAGGGGACAGGGGGCAGGAAAACTGTTTTTT. Amino acids: CASSRGQGAGKLFF. The chain is built from TRBV6-6 and TRBJ1-4; 12 nucleotides agree with TRBD1. The CDR3 spans 14 residues. Losses at the gene ends were 6 bases for V and 10 bases for J; bases not matched to a gene: 6. Germline lookup yields CDR1 MNHNY and CDR2 SVGAGI (reference sequence).

J is TRBJ2-7 and V is TRBV7-8; tentatively, D is TRBD1 (5 bases). Trimming shortened V by 3 bases and J by 2 bases, and 11 bases separated the two germline ends. Germline V lookup: CDR1 SGHVS, CDR2 FQNEAQ. This CDR3 region has 14 residues. The CDR3 sequence is CASSFATGPYEQYF. Here the CDR3 DNA reads TGTGCCAGCAGCTTTGCCACAGGCCCCTACGAGCAGTACTTC.

This clone was counted once. This chain joins TRBV19 and TRBJ2-7; possible D gene TRBD1, 6 bases. V was pared by 2 bases and J by 2 bases, with 13 bases between. This CDR3 is 15 amino acids long. Germline V CDR1 and CDR2: LNHDA, SQIVND (reference sequence). CDR3 protein: CASSIRTVSAYEQYF. The CDR3 DNA sequence: TGTGCCAGTAGTATACGGACAGTGTCCGCCTACGAGCAGTACTTC.

This clone has just one count. The V call is TRBV7-9, the J call TRBJ1-4, with 11 bases identical to TRBD1. Germline V gives CDR1 SEHNR, CDR2 FQNEAQ (reference sequence). V lost 4 bases, J lost 4 bases, and 8 bases stayed unmatched. This CDR3 has 17 amino acids. The CDR3 here is CASSWTGGGQRNEKLFF. Here the CDR3 DNA reads TGTGCCAGCAGCTGGACAGGGGGCGGACAGCGTAATGAAAAACTGTTTTTT.

This clone has a single count. V gene TRBV28 combines with J gene TRBJ1-2; D possibly corresponds to TRBD1 (6 bases). The V end was cut by 3 bases, the J end by 4 bases, with 15 bases between. There are 15 residues in the CDR3. The germline V gene encodes CDR1 MDHEN and CDR2 SYDVKM. CDR3 sequence: CASSFEGVDAYGYTF. DNA of the CDR3: TGTGCCAGCAGTTTTGAGGGGGTTGATGCCTATGGCTACACCTTC.

The chain combines TRBV5-4 with TRBJ1-4; possible D gene TRBD1, 5 bases. CDR3 size: 14 residues. Between the trimmed V and J ends, which lost 0 bases and 4 bases, there was a span of 7 bases. Germline lookup yields CDR1 SGHNT and CDR2 YYREEE (reference sequence). The CDR3 protein is CASSLGGSNEKLFF. The CDR3 coding sequence is TGTGCCAGCAGCTTGGGGGGGAGTAATGAAAAACTGTTTTTT.

V usage is TRBV5-4 and J usage is TRBJ2-5; D perhaps matches TRBD1 (6 bases). The V gene's germline CDR1 is SGHNT and CDR2 YYREEE (reference sequence). V gave up 1 base and J gave up 0 bases, with 10 bases separating them. CDR3 length: 15 residues. The CDR3 sequence: CASSLTGLDQETQYF. In DNA, the CDR3 is TGTGCCAGCAGCTTGACAGGGTTGGACCAAGAGACCCAGTACTTC.

This chain links TRBV5-1 with TRBJ2-7, with TRBD1 matching over 11 bases. Germline CDR1 SGHRS, CDR2 YFSETQ. CDR3 length: 14 residues. The trim removed 4 bases at V and 6 bases at J, leaving 6 bases unmatched. CDR3 region: CASSTPGQGGEQYF. In DNA form, the CDR3 reads TGCGCCAGCAGCACACCGGGACAGGGGGGCGAGCAGTACTTC. The full variable domain, in which reference TRBV5-1 and TRBJ2-7 provide the parts outside the CDR3, is KAGVTQTPRYLIKTRGQQVTLSCSPISGHRSVSWYQQTPGQGLQFLFEYFSETQRNKGNFPGRFSGRQFSNSRSEMNVSTLELGDSALYLCASSTPGQGGEQYFGPGTRLTVT.

This chain uses TRBV4-2 with TRBJ2-1, with 8 bases matching TRBD1. Germline assignment: CDR1 LGHNA and CDR2 YNFKEQ. The CDR3 consists of 14 residues. V trimming: 3 bases; J trimming: 5 bases; junction bases outside the gene matches: 3. As DNA, the CDR3 is TGTGCCAGCAGCCAGCCACAGGGGGACAATGAGCAGTTCTTC. This codes for CASSQPQGDNEQFF.

The chain employs TRBV7-3 and TRBJ1-1, with D perhaps TRBD1 (6 bases). The germline CDR1 and CDR2 sequences are SGHTA and FQGTGA. V gave up 0 bases and J gave up 4 bases, with 12 bases separating them. The CDR3 consists of 15 residues. The DNA for the CDR3 is TGTGCCAGCAGCTTAACTGGCAGCAGGGGCACTGAAGCTTTCTTT. It is translated as CASSLTGSRGTEAFF.

In its sample, this clone was seen once. The rearrangement links TRBV5-4 to TRBJ1-1, with 10 positions matching TRBD1. With 4 bases clipped from V and 5 bases from J, the junction kept 8 bases outside the gene matches. Germline V gene data show CDR1 as SGHNT and CDR2 as YYREEE (reference sequence). The CDR3 spans 15 residues. CDR3 coding DNA: TGTGCCAGCAGCCCTCGACAGGGGGCTAGGACTGAAGCTTTCTTT. It is translated as CASSPRQGARTEAFF.

The V and J genes are TRBV6-5 and TRBJ2-7; 9 nucleotides match TRBD1. In germline, CDR1 is MNHEY, CDR2 SVGAGI. J gave up 0 bases and V 6 bases, and 6 bases lay outside the gene matches. The CDR3 has 15 amino acids. The CDR3 loop reads CASSRRDRVSYEQYF. For the CDR3, the DNA is TGTGCCAGCAGCCGACGGGACAGGGTCTCCTACGAGCAGTACTTC.

This chain connects TRBV11-2 to TRBJ1-4; tentatively, D is TRBD1 (5 bases). This CDR3 comprises 16 residues. V lost 4 bases and J 0 bases, leaving 12 bases between the germline ends. Per the germline V gene, CDR1 is SGHAT and CDR2 is FQNNGV. CDR3 DNA sequence: TGTGCCAGCAGCTCCTTCGGGGGTGCAACTAATGAAAAACTGTTTTTT. As protein: CASSSFGGATNEKLFF. The full variable domain, rest sourced from reference TRBV11-2 and TRBJ1-4, is EAGVAQSPRYKIIEKRQSVAFWCNPISGHATLYWYQQILGQGPKLLIQFQNNGVVDDSQLPKDRFSAERLKGVDSTLKIQPAKLEDSAVYLCASSSFGGATNEKLFFGSGTQLSVL.

The chain links TRBV11-2 to TRBJ1-2; D might be TRBD1 (6 bases). The CDR3 is 17 residues long. V was cut by 4 bases and J by 3 bases, with 21 bases left in between. Germline V lookup: CDR1 SGHAT, CDR2 FQNNGV. CDR3 protein: CASSWGYWTEPHYGYTF. CDR3 nucleotide sequence: TGTGCCAGCAGCTGGGGCTACTGGACAGAGCCCCACTATGGCTACACCTTC.

The rearrangement links TRBV2 to TRBJ2-7; 7 nucleotides agree with TRBD1. The length of the CDR3 is 13 residues. Germline V gene data show CDR1 as SNHLY and CDR2 as FYNNEI. Here the CDR3 reads CASLRQGTYEQYF. CDR3 DNA sequence: TGTGCGAGCCTTCGACAGGGCACCTACGAGCAGTACTTC.

The V call is TRBV27, the J call TRBJ2-3; possibly TRBD1 or TRBD2 for D (6 bases each). Trimming left V 0 bases short and J 1 base short, with 11 bases between. There are 16 residues in the CDR3. Per germline, CDR1 MNHEY and CDR2 SMNVEV (reference sequence). As DNA, the CDR3 is TGTGCCAGCAGTTTATCCGGGGGCGCGGGCACAGATACGCAGTATTTT. It specifies CASSLSGGAGTDTQYF.

V gene TRBV2 combines with J gene TRBJ2-7; TRBD2 matches at 14 bases. Trimming at V came to 7 bases and at J to 5 bases, leaving 10 bases not matched to a gene. This CDR3 is 16 amino acids long. Looked up from germline, CDR1 is SNHLY and CDR2 is FYNNEI. The DNA for the CDR3 is TGTGCCAGCACCAGACTAGCGGGGGGGCCGATGCACGAGCAGTACTTC. Protein sequence: CASTRLAGGPMHEQYF.